This paragraph reports one T cell receptor beta chain. What it recognizes is unknown. This entry is derived from a study of beta chain features in type 1 diabetes. The V and J ends lost 3 bases and 1 base, in that order; junction bases with no gene match: 1. This CDR3 contains 15 residues. CDR1 and CDR2 (germline): SEHNR, FQNEAQ (reference sequence). General study results and limits: TCRB CDR3 length was moderately but significantly reduced in all four CD4+ subsets of Type 1 diabetes patients. At VDJ recombination sites, type 1 diabetes patients had fewer insertions and more deleted nucleotides. Any role of HLA type in TCRB rearrangement remained unresolved here.

Using CD45RO/CCR7/CD25/CD127/CD95/CD27, CD4+ naive, central memory, regulatory and stem cell-like memory cells were sorted. The entirety of the isolated RNA underwent reverse transcription, so expressed TCRB transcripts were sequenced. Some clones are missing from TCRdb's copy, which holds only in-frame ones; the method was immunoSEQ multiplex PCR. The repertoire holds approximately 250,000 clones, with roughly 10% as singletons. The TCR sequence derives from a man under 40 with type 1 diabetes. Sequencing was carried out using naive CD4+ T cells from blood. The chain joins TRBV7-9 to TRBJ2-2; 8 bases match TRBD1. Here the CDR3 DNA reads TGTGCCAGCAGCTTGGGACAGGAGAACACCGGGGAGCTGTTTTTT. Its protein product is CASSLGQENTGELFF. Full variable domain (rest looked up from reference TRBV7-9 and TRBJ2-2): DTGVSQNPRHKITKRGQNVTFRCDPISEHNRLYWYRQTLGQGPEFLTYFQNEAQLEKSRLLSDRFSAERPKGSFSTLEIQRTEQGDSAMYLCASSLGQENTGELFFGEGSRLTVL.